This TCR beta chain was found in a study of blood T cells in healthy people across ages. Primers used in a second PCR of roughly 6 to 11 cycles were a sample-barcoded 5' primer and a J-beta primer mix. Using its own MiXCR run on the 5' RACE reads, TCRdb lists one record per CDR3 protein. This sample has about 570,000 distinct CDR3 sequences; 25% to 30% occur once, and the top ten carry approximately 17%. CDR3 length equals 17 residues. The ends lost 5 bases at V and 0 bases at J; junction bases unmatched: 12. Sample: blood. This TCR came from a woman in her 70s in good health. This rearrangement joins TRBV12-3 or TRBV12-4 to TRBJ1-2; 7 nucleotides agree with TRBD1. In DNA, the CDR3 is TGTGCCAGCAGTCGAATACAGGGGAGGGGATCTAACTATGGCTACACCTTC. It translates to CASSRIQGRGSNYGYTF.